The clone carrying this TCR beta chain was detected ten times or more. The antigen is unknown. One end of the junction fails to match germline, which may point to a read error. The data stem from a study of identical twins. Study-wide points: Insertions ran lower in abundant cord blood beta clonotypes, though not in memory repertoires. Modelling approaches yielded underestimates of out-of-frame TCR alpha sharing between monozygotic twins.

The CDR3 has 11 amino acids. Germline CDR1 and CDR2: MGHRA and YSYEKL. Each CDR3 protein is one row after TCRdb ran MiXCR on the 5' RACE reads. This table has 1.5 million to 2 million distinct CDR3 sequences, 32% appearing once. Sample: cord blood. The receptor comes from a newborn girl in good health. The rearrangement links TRBV4-1 to TRBJ2-1; D gene unclear. The CDR3 loop reads CASSQNNEQFF. The DNA for the CDR3 is TGTGCCAGCAGCCAAAACAATGAGCAGTTCTTC.